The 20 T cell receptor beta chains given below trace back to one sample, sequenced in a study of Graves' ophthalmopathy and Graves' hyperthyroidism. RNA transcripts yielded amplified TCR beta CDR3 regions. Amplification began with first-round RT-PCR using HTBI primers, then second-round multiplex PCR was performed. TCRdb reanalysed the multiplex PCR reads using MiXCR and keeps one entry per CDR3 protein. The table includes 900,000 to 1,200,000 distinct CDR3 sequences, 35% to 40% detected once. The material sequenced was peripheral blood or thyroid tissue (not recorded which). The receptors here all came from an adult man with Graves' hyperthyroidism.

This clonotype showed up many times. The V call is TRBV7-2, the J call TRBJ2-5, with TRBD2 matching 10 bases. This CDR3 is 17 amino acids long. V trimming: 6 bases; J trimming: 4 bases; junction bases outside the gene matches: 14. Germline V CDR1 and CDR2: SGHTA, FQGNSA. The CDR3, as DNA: TGTGCCAGCAGTACGGGGCGAGCGGGAGGGCCCCGAGAGACCCAGTACTTC. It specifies CASSTGRAGGPRETQYF.

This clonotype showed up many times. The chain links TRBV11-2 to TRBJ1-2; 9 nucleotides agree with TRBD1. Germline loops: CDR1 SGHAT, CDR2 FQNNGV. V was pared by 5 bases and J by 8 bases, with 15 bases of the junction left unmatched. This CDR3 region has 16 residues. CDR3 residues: CASSPDPGTGPGGYTF. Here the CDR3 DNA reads TGTGCCAGCAGCCCGGACCCCGGGACAGGGCCGGGAGGCTACACCTTC.

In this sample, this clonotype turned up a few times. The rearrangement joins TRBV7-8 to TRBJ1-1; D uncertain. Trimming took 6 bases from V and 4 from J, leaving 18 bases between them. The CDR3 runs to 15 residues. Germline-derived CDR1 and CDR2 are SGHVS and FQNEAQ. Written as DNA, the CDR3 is TGTGCCAGCAGACGATCAAGTAGGTTTCGCACTGAAGCTTTCTTT. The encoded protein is CASRRSSRFRTEAFF. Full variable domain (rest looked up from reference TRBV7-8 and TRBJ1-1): GAGVSQSPRYKVAKRGQDVALRCDPISGHVSLFWYQQALGQGPEFLTYFQNEAQLDKSGLPSDRFFAERPEGSVSTLKIQRTQQEDSAVYLCASRRSSRFRTEAFFGQGTRLTVV.

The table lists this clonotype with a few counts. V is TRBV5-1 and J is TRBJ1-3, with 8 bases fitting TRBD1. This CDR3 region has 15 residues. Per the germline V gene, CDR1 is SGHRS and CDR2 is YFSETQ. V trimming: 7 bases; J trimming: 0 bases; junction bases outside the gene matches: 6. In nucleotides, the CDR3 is TGCGCCAGCGGGACAGGCCTAGACTCTGGAAACACCATATATTTT. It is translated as CASGTGLDSGNTIYF. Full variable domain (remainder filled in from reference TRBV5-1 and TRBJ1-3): KAGVTQTPRYLIKTRGQQVTLSCSPISGHRSVSWYQQTPGQGLQFLFEYFSETQRNKGNFPGRFSGRQFSNSRSEMNVSTLELGDSALYLCASGTGLDSGNTIYFGEGSWLTVV.

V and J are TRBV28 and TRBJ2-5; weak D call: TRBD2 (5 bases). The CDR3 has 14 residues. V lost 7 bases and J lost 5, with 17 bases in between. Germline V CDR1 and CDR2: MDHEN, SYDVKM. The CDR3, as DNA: TGTGCCAGCACCCCTTTCGTCCCGGGGGAGACCCAGTACTTC. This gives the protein CASTPFVPGETQYF.

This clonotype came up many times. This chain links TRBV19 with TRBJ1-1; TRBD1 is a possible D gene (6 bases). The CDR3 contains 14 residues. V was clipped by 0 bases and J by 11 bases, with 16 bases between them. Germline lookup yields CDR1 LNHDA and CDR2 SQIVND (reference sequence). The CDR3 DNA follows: TGTGCCAGTAGTATAGATTCAGGGGTCGACGACGCTTTCTTT. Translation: CASSIDSGVDDAFF.

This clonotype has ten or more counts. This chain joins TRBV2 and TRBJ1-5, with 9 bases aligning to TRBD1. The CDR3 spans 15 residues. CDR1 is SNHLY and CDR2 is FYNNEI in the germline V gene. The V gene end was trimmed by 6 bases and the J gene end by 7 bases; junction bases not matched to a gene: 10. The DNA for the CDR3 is TGTGCCAGCAGCCAGGACAGGGGAGGGGAACAGCCCCAGCATTTT. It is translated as CASSQDRGGEQPQHF.

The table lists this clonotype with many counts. CDR3 in amino acids: CASTIEISYEQYF. The CDR3, as DNA: TGTGCCAGCACGATAGAGATCTCCTACGAGCAGTACTTC. The V and J genes are TRBV2 and TRBJ2-7, with D unclear. The germline V gene has CDR1 SNHLY and CDR2 FYNNEI. Trimming stripped 7 bases from V and 0 bases from J, with 10 bases between. The CDR3 length is 13 residues.

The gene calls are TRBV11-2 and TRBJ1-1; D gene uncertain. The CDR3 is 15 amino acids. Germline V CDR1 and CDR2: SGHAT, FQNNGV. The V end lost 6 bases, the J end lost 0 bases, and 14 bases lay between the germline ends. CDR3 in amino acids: CASSAPDGLNTEAFF. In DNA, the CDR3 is TGTGCCAGCAGTGCCCCGGACGGACTGAACACTGAAGCTTTCTTT.

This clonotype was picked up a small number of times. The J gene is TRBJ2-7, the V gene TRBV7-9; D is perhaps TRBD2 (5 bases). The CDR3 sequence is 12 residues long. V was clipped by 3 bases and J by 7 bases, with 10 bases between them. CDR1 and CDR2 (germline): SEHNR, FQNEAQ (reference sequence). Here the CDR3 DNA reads TGTGCCAGCAGCTTGTACGGGGTTGAGCAGTACTTC. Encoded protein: CASSLYGVEQYF.

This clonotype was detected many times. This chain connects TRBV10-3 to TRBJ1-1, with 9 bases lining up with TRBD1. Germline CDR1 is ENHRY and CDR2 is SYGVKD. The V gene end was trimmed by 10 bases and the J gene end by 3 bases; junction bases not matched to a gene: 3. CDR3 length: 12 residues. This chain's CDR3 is CATDRGDTEAFF. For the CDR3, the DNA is TGTGCCACCGACAGGGGGGACACTGAAGCTTTCTTT.

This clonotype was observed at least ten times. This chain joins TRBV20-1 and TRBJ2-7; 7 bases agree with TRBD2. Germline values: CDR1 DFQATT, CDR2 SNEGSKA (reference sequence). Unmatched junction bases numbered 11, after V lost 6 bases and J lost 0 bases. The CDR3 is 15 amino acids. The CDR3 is CSAVDSAGYSYEQYF. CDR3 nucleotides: TGCAGTGCCGTGGACTCAGCGGGATACTCCTACGAGCAGTACTTC.

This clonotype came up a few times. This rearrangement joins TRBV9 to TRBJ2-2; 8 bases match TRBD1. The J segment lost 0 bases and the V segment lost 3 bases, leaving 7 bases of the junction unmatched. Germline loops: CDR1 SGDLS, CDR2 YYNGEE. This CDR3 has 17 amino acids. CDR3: CASSDDRGRPNTGELFF. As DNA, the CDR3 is TGTGCCAGCAGCGATGACAGGGGTCGACCGAACACCGGGGAGCTGTTTTTT.

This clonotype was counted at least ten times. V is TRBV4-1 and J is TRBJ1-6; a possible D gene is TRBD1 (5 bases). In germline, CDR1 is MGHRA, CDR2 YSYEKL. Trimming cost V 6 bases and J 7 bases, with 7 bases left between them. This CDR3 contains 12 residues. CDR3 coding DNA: TGCGCCAGCAGGGGGGAGAATTCACCCCTCCACTTT. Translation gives CASRGENSPLHF.

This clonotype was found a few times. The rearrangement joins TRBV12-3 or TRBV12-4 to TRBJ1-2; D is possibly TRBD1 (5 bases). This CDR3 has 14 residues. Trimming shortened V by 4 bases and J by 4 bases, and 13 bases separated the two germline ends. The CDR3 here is CASSSGGLRYGYTF. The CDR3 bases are TGTGCCAGCAGTTCCGGGGGTCTTCGCTATGGCTACACCTTC.

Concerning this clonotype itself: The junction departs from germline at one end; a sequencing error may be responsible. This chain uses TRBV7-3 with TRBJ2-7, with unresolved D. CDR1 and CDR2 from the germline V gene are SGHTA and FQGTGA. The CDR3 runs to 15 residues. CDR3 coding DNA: TGTGCCAGCAGCTCGAACGAGAAGAAATTCTACGAGCAGTATTTC. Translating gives CASSSNEKKFYEQYF.

Written as DNA, the CDR3 is TGTGCCAGTAGTGCCAGGACAGGGGGACCCTCTGGGGCCAACGTCCTGACTTTC. This sequence encodes CASSARTGGPSGANVLTF. The chain has TRBV19 and TRBJ2-6; 10 positions match TRBD1. CDR1 LNHDA and CDR2 SQIVND come from the germline V gene (reference sequence). J lost 0 bases, V lost 5 bases, and 7 bases had no gene match. This CDR3 has 18 amino acids.

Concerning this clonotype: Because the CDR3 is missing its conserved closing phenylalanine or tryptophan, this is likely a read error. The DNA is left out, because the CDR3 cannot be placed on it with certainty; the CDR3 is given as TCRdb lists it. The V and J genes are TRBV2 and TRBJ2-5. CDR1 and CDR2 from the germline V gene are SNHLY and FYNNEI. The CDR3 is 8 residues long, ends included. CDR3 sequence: CASSDDGD.

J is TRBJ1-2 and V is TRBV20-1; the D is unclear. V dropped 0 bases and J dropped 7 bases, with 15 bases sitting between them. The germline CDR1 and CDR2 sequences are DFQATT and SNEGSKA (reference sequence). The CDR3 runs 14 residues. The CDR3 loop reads CSARDPLSGIGYTF. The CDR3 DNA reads TGCAGTGCTAGAGATCCTTTGTCGGGGATTGGCTACACCTTC.

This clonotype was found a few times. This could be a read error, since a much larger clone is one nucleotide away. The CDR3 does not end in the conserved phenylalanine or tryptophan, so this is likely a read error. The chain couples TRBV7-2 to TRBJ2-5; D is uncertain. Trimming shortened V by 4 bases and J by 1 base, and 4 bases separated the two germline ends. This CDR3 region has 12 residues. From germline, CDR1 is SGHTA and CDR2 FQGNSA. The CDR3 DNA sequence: TGTGCCAGCAGCTCTAGCCAAGAGACCCAGTACCTC. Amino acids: CASSSSQETQYL.